Each of the 26 T cell receptor beta chains below was sequenced from the same sample in a study of tissue T cells after allogeneic stem cell transplantation. Data came from immunoSEQ multiplex PCR; TCRdb stores just in-frame clones and leaves some out. The sample lists over a thousand clones, over 75% occurring once. The sequencing used esophageal tissue, collected at autopsy. The receptors derive from a male patient between 35 and 75 years old with steroid-refractory graft-versus-host disease after an allogeneic stem cell transplant. Some T cells could come from the graft donor.

The genes are TRBV20-1 and TRBJ2-5, with D hard to call. The CDR3 totals 10 residues. V was shortened by 3 bases and J by 4 bases, with 3 bases between the two germline ends. CDR1 is DFQATT, CDR2 SNEGSKA, per germline (reference sequence). The CDR3 DNA follows: TGCAGTGCTAGGGGAGAGACCCAGTACTTC. Its protein is CSARGETQYF.

The CDR3 is CASSQGASGGAQGGELFF. CDR3 DNA: TGCGCCAGCAGCCAAGGCGCTAGCGGGGGGGCGCAGGGCGGGGAGCTGTTTTTT. V is TRBV4-3 and J is TRBJ2-2, with TRBD2 matching 12 bases. Per germline, CDR1 LGHNA and CDR2 YSLEER. J lost 7 bases, V lost 1 base, and 10 bases had no gene match. The CDR3 contains 18 residues.

This chain links TRBV4-1 with TRBJ1-6; possible D gene TRBD1, 6 bases. In germline, CDR1 is MGHRA, CDR2 YSYEKL. This CDR3 comprises 15 residues. Deletions cut 3 bases from V and 4 bases from J, with 10 bases between. This CDR3 is CASSQDSNYNSPLHF. DNA for the CDR3: TGCGCCAGCAGCCAGGACAGTAATTATAATTCACCCCTCCACTTT.

The V call is TRBV29-1, the J call TRBJ1-1; 8 nucleotides line up with TRBD1. The CDR3 loop spans 13 amino acids. With 6 bases clipped from V and 0 bases from J, the junction kept 3 bases outside the gene matches. Germline-derived CDR1 and CDR2 are SQVTM and ANQGSEA. CDR3 in amino acids: CSVDRGMNTEAFF. CDR3 bases: TGCAGCGTAGACAGGGGCATGAACACTGAAGCTTTCTTT.

The chain couples TRBV27 to TRBJ1-5, with a weak D call TRBD1 (6 bases). Germline loops: CDR1 MNHEY, CDR2 SMNVEV (reference sequence). Trimming left V 0 bases short and J 6 bases short, with 12 bases between. The CDR3 has 15 residues. The DNA of the CDR3 is TGTGCCAGCAGTTTATCGGGGGGGCGAGGTCAGCCCCAGCATTTT. This translates into CASSLSGGRGQPQHF.

J is TRBJ2-5 and V is TRBV5-1, with a weak D call TRBD1 (5 bases). Germline CDR1 is SGHRS and CDR2 is YFSETQ. The V gene lost 0 bases and the J gene lost 5 bases, with 11 bases spanning the gap. This CDR3 contains 14 residues. The CDR3 loop reads CASSLVARAETQYF. CDR3 coding DNA: TGCGCCAGCAGCTTGGTTGCCAGGGCGGAGACCCAGTACTTC.

The chain joins TRBV30 to TRBJ2-3; 9 nucleotides line up with TRBD1. V dropped 5 bases and J dropped 4; count of bases not matched to a gene: 4. CDR1 is GTSNPN, CDR2 SVGIG, per germline (reference sequence). This CDR3 region has 13 residues. Written as DNA, the CDR3 is TGTGCCTGGCTTACAGGGGGCGCAGATACGCAGTATTTT. Translating it yields CAWLTGGADTQYF.

The V call is TRBV6-5, the J call TRBJ2-7; 7 bases agree with TRBD1. Trimming removed 5 bases from V and 3 bases from J; junction bases left unmatched: 10. CDR3 size: 15 residues. Germline V CDR1 and CDR2: MNHEY, SVGAGI. The CDR3 nucleotides are TGTGCCAGCAGTCCGGGTCACACAGGGGTCTACGAGCAGTACTTC. It is translated as CASSPGHTGVYEQYF.

The chain links TRBV6-5 to TRBJ1-3; D unresolved. V shed 3 bases and J shed 2 bases, with 8 bases lying between them. The CDR3 has 14 amino acids. Germline CDR1 MNHEY, CDR2 SVGAGI. The CDR3 DNA is TGTGCCAGCAGTTATTCGGGAACTGGAAACACCATATATTTT. This gives the protein CASSYSGTGNTIYF.

This chain connects TRBV9 to TRBJ2-7; 8 nucleotides match TRBD2. Per the germline V gene, CDR1 is SGDLS and CDR2 is YYNGEE. The CDR3 is made up of 14 amino acids. After removal of 3 bases from V and 6 bases from J, the junction contained 8 bases not matched to a gene. This CDR3 is CASSAGGQIFEQYF. The CDR3 region has the DNA TGTGCCAGCAGCGCGGGGGGGCAAATATTCGAGCAGTACTTC.

The gene calls are TRBV5-1 and TRBJ1-4; TRBD1 might be the D (5 bases). The V and J ends lost 4 bases and 8 bases respectively, with 15 bases between them. Per the germline V gene, CDR1 is SGHRS and CDR2 is YFSETQ. This CDR3 has 14 amino acids. The CDR3 nucleotides read TGCGCCAGCAGCAGGCCAGGGATAGAGGAAAAACTGTTTTTT. This encodes CASSRPGIEEKLFF.

The chain combines TRBV5-1 with TRBJ1-1; 7 nucleotides line up with TRBD1. V shed 3 bases and J 13 bases; nucleotides not matched to a gene: 9. The CDR3 is 12 residues long. Germline-derived CDR1 and CDR2 are SGHRS and YFSETQ. Here the CDR3 DNA reads TGCGCCAGCAGCTACAGGGGTACCGATGTTTTCTTT. Protein: CASSYRGTDVFF.

The chain carries TRBV3-1 (or the pseudogene TRBV3-2) and TRBJ1-2, with 8 bases identical to TRBD1. Germline values: CDR1 LGHDT, CDR2 YNNKEL (reference sequence). The V segment lost 5 bases and the J segment 5 bases; nucleotides outside the gene matches: 4. This CDR3 region has 13 residues. CDR3 nucleotide sequence: TGTGCCAGCAGCAAGGACAGGGAGTATGGCTACACCTTC. Protein: CASSKDREYGYTF.

The V call is TRBV4-1, the J call TRBJ1-6; TRBD1 matches 9 bases. This CDR3 is 19 amino acids long. Germline loops: CDR1 MGHRA, CDR2 YSYEKL. With 0 bases clipped from V and 7 bases from J, the junction kept 13 bases outside the gene matches. CDR3 residues: CASSQDRDRVSAGNSPLHF. CDR3 sequence (DNA): TGCGCCAGCAGCCAAGATCGGGACAGGGTTTCAGCAGGGAATTCACCCCTCCACTTT.

This clone has more than one count but fewer than ten. This chain uses TRBV11-2 with TRBJ1-1; no firm D call. Germline V gene data show CDR1 as SGHAT and CDR2 as FQNNGV. The CDR3 length is 12 residues. V was cut by 5 bases and J by 8 bases, with 12 bases left in between. CDR3 residues: CASSLLPGEAFF. CDR3 nucleotides: TGTGCCAGCAGCCTCCTGCCGGGAGAAGCTTTCTTT.

This sequence joins TRBV30 and TRBJ1-4; unclear D gene. Per the germline V gene, CDR1 is GTSNPN and CDR2 is SVGIG (reference sequence). Deletions cut 0 bases from V and 8 bases from J, with 13 bases between. This CDR3 contains 14 residues. The CDR3 nucleotides are TGTGCCTGGAGTGTACAAGCACTGAAGGAAAAACTGTTTTTT. Translated, it gives CAWSVQALKEKLFF.

The rearrangement joins TRBV10-3 to TRBJ2-2, with 9 bases aligning to TRBD1. The CDR3 runs to 18 residues. The germline V gene encodes CDR1 ENHRY and CDR2 SYGVKD. V dropped 8 bases and J dropped 0; count of bases not matched to a gene: 13. In DNA form, the CDR3 reads TGTGCCATCCGCCCATCCGACAGGGGGGCCCCGAACACCGGGGAGCTGTTTTTT. Translation gives CAIRPSDRGAPNTGELFF.

This clone turned up a few times. The chain has TRBV4-1 and TRBJ2-7; D might be TRBD1 (5 bases). V gave up 0 bases and J gave up 6 bases, with 12 bases separating them. CDR3 length: 14 residues. The V gene's germline CDR1 is MGHRA and CDR2 YSYEKL. Here the CDR3 DNA reads TGCGCCAGCAGCCAAGATAAGGACACACGCGAGCAGTACTTC. Translation: CASSQDKDTREQYF.

V and J are TRBV7-2 and TRBJ2-3; no clear D gene. Trimming left V 2 bases short and J 3 bases short, with 6 bases between. The CDR3 has 13 amino acids. Germline V CDR1 and CDR2: SGHTA, FQGNSA. CDR3 amino acids: CASSLRPTDTQYF. In nucleotides, the CDR3 is TGTGCCAGCAGCTTAAGGCCGACAGATACGCAGTATTTT.

The chain combines TRBV3-1 (or the pseudogene TRBV3-2) with TRBJ1-3; D unclear. CDR3 length: 16 residues. The germline V and J ends were trimmed by 3 bases and 0 bases, with 12 bases remaining between them. In germline, CDR1 is LGHDT, CDR2 YNNKEL (reference sequence). The CDR3 protein is CASSHMAPSSGNTIYF. CDR3 nucleotides: TGTGCCAGCAGCCATATGGCCCCAAGCTCTGGAAACACCATATATTTT.

The V gene is TRBV12-3 or TRBV12-4, the J gene TRBJ1-5, with a possible D match to TRBD1 (6 bases). The ends were cut back, 5 bases at V and 7 bases at J, with 12 bases in the middle. The CDR3 runs to 13 residues. The CDR3 sequence is CASSARGGQPQHF. The CDR3 DNA reads as TGTGCCAGCAGTGCCAGGGGTGGACAGCCCCAGCATTTT.

The chain employs TRBV5-5 and TRBJ1-1; D uncertain. Per the germline V gene, CDR1 is SGHKS and CDR2 is YYEKEE (reference sequence). Trimming removed 1 base from V and 6 bases from J, with 16 bases in between. The CDR3 has 15 amino acids. CDR3 sequence: CASSLSGRAMAEAFF. The CDR3 nucleotides read TGTGCCAGCAGCTTGTCGGGTAGGGCAATGGCTGAAGCTTTCTTT.

This chain connects TRBV7-2 to TRBJ1-2; TRBD1 matches 9 bases. J lost 8 bases, V lost 4 bases, and 5 bases had no gene match. The CDR3 loop spans 13 amino acids. CDR1 and CDR2 (germline): SGHTA, FQGNSA. CDR3 sequence reads: CASSSGQGGGYTF. Here the CDR3 DNA reads TGTGCCAGCAGCTCGGGACAGGGAGGCGGCTACACCTTC.

J is TRBJ2-2 and V is TRBV29-1; TRBD1 aligns across 9 bases. The CDR3 consists of 13 residues. The junction had 7 bases not matched to a gene; V was cut back by 7 bases and J by 7 bases. Germline assignment: CDR1 SQVTM and CDR2 ANQGSEA. The CDR3 protein is CSGATGGGGELFF. The CDR3 DNA reads as TGCAGCGGGGCGACAGGGGGAGGCGGGGAGCTGTTTTTT.

A few counts support this clone. This chain joins TRBV5-1 and TRBJ2-5, with D possibly being TRBD1 (6 bases). CDR1 and CDR2 from the germline V gene are SGHRS and YFSETQ. The V and J ends lost 1 base and 1 base respectively, with 14 bases between them. The CDR3 spans 16 residues. The CDR3 here is CASSLWFGRGQETQYF. CDR3 bases: TGCGCCAGCAGCTTGTGGTTTGGCAGGGGCCAAGAGACCCAGTACTTC. The full variable domain, completed using reference TRBV5-1 and TRBJ2-5, is KAGVTQTPRYLIKTRGQQVTLSCSPISGHRSVSWYQQTPGQGLQFLFEYFSETQRNKGNFPGRFSGRQFSNSRSEMNVSTLELGDSALYLCASSLWFGRGQETQYFGPGTRLLVL.

This chain uses TRBV7-3 with TRBJ2-7, with D unclear. From germline, CDR1 is SGHTA and CDR2 FQGTGA. The V gene lost 5 bases and the J gene lost 7 bases, with 18 bases spanning the gap. CDR3 length: 14 amino acids. The CDR3 DNA is TGTGCCAGCAGCCCCTCGAGCACCCTGGGGGAGCAGTACTTC. Its protein product is CASSPSSTLGEQYF.